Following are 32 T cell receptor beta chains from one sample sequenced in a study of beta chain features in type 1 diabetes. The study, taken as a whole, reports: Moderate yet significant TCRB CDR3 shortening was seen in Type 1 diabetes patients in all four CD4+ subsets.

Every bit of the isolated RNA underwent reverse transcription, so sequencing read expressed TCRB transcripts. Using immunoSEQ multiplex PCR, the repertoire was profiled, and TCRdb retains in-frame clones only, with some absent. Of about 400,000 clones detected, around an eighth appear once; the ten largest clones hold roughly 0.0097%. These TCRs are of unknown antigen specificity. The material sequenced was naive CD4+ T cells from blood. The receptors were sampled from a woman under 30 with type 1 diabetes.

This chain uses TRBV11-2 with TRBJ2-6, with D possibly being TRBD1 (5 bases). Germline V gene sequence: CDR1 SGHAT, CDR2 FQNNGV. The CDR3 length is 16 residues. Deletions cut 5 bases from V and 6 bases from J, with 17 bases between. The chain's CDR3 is CASSRLTSGAANVLTF. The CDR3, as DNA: TGTGCCAGCAGCCGACTGACCTCTGGGGCGGCCAACGTCCTGACTTTC.

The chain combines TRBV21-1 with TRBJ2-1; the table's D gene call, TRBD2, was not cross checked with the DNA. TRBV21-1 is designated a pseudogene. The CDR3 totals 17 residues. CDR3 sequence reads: CADNKGLAGGSPNEQFF. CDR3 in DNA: TGTGCCGACAATAAGGGACTAGCGGGAGGCAGTCCCAATGAGCAGTTCTTC.

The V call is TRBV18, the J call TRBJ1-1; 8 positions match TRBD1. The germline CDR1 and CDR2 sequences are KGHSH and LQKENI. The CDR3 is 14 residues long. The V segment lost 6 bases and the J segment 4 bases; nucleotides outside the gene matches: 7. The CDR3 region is CASSSGTGITEAFF. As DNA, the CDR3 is TGTGCCAGCTCGTCCGGGACAGGTATCACTGAAGCTTTCTTT.

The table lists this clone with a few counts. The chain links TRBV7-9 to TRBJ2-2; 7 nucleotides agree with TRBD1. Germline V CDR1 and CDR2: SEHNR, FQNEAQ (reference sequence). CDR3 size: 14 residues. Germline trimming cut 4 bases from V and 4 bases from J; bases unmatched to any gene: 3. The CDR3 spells CASSSGQSTGELFF. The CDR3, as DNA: TGTGCCAGCAGCTCGGGACAGTCCACCGGGGAGCTGTTTTTT.

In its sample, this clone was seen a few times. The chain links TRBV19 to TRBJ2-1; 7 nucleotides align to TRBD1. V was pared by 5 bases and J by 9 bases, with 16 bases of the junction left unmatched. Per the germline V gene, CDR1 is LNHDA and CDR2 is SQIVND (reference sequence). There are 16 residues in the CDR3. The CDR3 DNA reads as TGTGCCAGTAGTCCGAGAGGATCCAGGGGGACAGTTGAGCAGTTCTTC. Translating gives CASSPRGSRGTVEQFF.

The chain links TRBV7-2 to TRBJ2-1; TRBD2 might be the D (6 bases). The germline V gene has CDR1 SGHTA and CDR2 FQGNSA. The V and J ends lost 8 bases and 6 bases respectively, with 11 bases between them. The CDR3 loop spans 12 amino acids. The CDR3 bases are TGTGCCAGCGGGTTAGCGGCCAATGAGCAGTTCTTC. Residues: CASGLAANEQFF.

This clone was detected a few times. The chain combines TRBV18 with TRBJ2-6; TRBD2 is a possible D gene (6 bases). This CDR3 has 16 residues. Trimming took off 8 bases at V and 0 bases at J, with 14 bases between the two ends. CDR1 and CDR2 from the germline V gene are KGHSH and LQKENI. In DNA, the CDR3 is TGTGCCAGCGGAAAAAGGAGGGCCTCTGGGGCCAACGTCCTGACTTTC. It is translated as CASGKRRASGANVLTF.

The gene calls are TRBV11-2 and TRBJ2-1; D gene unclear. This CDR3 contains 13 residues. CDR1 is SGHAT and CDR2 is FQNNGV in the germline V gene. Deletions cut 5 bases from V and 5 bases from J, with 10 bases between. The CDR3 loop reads CASSLDTHNEQFF. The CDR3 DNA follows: TGTGCCAGCAGCCTCGACACCCACAATGAGCAGTTCTTC.

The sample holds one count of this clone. CDR3 nucleotide sequence: TGCGCCAGCAGCGTACAGGTTGCAACTAATGAAAAACTGTTTTTT. Encoded protein: CASSVQVATNEKLFF. V usage is TRBV4-3 and J usage is TRBJ1-4, with a possible D match to TRBD1 (5 bases). Germline V gene lookup returns CDR1 LGHNA and CDR2 YSLEER. CDR3 length equals 15 residues. V gave up 5 bases and J gave up 0 bases, with 10 bases separating them.

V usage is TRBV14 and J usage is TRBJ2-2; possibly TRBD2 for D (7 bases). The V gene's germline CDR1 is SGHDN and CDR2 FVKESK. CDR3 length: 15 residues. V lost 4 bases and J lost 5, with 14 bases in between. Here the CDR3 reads CASSPHGGATGELFF. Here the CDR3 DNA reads TGTGCCAGCAGCCCCCATGGGGGGGCAACCGGGGAGCTGTTTTTT.

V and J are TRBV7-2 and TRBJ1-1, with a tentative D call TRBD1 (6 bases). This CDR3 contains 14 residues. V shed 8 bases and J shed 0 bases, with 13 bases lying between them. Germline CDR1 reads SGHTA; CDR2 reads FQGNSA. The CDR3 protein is CASSQGGMNTEAFF. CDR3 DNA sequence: TGTGCCAGCTCACAGGGTGGAATGAACACTGAAGCTTTCTTT.

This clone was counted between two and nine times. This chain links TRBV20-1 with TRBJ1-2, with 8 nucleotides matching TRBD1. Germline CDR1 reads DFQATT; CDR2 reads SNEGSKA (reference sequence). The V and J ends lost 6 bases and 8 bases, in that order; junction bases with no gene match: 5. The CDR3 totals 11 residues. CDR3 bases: TGCAGTGCGTGGACAGGGAGCGGCTACACCTTC. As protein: CSAWTGSGYTF.

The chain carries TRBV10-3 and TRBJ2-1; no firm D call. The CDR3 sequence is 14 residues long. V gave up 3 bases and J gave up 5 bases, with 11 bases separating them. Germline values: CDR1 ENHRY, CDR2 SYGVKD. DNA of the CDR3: TGTGCCATCAGTGAACCGACTCGTCACAATGAGCAGTTCTTC. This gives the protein CAISEPTRHNEQFF.

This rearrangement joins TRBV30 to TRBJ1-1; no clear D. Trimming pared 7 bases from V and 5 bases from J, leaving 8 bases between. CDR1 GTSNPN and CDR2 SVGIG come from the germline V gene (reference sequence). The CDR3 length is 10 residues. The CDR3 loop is CALVWTEAFF. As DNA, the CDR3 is TGTGCCTTAGTTTGGACTGAAGCTTTCTTT.

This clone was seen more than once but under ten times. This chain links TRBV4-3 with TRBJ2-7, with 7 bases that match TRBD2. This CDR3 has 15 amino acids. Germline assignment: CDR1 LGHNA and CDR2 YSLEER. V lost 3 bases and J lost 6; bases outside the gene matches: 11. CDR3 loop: CASSQDGSGIGEQYF. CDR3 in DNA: TGCGCCAGCAGCCAGGATGGGAGCGGGATTGGCGAGCAGTACTTC.

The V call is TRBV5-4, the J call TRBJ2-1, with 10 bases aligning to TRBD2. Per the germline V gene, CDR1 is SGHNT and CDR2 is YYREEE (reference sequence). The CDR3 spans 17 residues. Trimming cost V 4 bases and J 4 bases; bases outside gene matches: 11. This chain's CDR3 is CASSPDLLAGPYNEQFF. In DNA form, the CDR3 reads TGTGCCAGCAGCCCGGACCTACTAGCGGGACCTTACAATGAGCAGTTCTTC.

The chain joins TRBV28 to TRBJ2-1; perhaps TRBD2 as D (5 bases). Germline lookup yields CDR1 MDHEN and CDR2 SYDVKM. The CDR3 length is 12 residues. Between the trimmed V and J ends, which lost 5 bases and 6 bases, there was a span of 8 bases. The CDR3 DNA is TGTGCCAGCAGTGTACTAGTCAATGAGCAGTTCTTC. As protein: CASSVLVNEQFF. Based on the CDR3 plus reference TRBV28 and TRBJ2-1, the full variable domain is DVKVTQSSRYLVKRTGEKVFLECVQDMDHENMFWYRQDPGLGLRLIYFSYDVKMKEKGDIPEGYSVSREKKERFSLILESASTNQTSMYLCASSVLVNEQFFGPGTRLTVL.

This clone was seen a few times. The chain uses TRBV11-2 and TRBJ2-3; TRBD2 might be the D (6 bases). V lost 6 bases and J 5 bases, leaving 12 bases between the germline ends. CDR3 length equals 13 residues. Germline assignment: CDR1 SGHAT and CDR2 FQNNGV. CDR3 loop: CASRVPGGDTQYF. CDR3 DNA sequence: TGTGCCAGCAGGGTACCCGGGGGAGATACGCAGTATTTT.

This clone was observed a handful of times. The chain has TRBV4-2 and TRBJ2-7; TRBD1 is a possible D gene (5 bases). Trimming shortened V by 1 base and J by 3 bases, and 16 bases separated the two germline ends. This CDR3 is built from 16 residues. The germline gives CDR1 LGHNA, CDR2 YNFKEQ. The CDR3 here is CASSQGLGATIYEQYF. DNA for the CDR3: TGTGCCAGCAGCCAAGGTTTAGGGGCGACGATCTACGAGCAGTACTTC.

The CDR3 spells CASSLSGGPYEQYF. CDR3 coding DNA: TGTGCCAGCAGCTTAAGCGGGGGCCCCTACGAGCAGTACTTC. The chain links TRBV7-8 to TRBJ2-7; 8 nucleotides line up with TRBD2. CDR3 length: 14 residues. Per the germline V gene, CDR1 is SGHVS and CDR2 is FQNEAQ. The V segment lost 2 bases and the J segment 2 bases; nucleotides outside the gene matches: 2.

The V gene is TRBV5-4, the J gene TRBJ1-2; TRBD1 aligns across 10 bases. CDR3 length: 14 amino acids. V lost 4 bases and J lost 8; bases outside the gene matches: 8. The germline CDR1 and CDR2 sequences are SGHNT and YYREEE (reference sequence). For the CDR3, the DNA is TGTGCCAGCAGCCAGGCCGGGACAGGGGTGGGCTACACCTTC. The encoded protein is CASSQAGTGVGYTF.

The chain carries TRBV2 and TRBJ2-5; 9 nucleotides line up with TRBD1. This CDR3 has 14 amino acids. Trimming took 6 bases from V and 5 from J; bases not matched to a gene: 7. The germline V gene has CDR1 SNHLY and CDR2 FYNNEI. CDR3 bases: TGTGCCAGCAGCCCCGGGACAGGGTCGGAGACCCAGTACTTC. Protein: CASSPGTGSETQYF.

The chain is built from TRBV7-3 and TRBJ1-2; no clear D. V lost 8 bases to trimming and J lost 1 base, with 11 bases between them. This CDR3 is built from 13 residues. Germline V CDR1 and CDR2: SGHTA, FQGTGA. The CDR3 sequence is CASGRRRNYGYTF. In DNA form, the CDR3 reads TGTGCCAGCGGGCGCCGGCGTAACTATGGCTACACCTTC.

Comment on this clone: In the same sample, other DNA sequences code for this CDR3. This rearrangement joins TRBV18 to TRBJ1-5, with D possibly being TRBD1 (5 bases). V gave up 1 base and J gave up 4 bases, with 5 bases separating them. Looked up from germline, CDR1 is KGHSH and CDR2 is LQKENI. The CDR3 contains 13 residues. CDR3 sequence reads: CASSPQGNQPQHF. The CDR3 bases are TGTGCCAGCTCACCACAGGGGAATCAGCCCCAGCATTTT.

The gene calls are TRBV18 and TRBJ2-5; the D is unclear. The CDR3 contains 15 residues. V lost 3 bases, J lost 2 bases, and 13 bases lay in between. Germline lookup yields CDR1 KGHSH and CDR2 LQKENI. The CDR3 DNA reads TGTGCCAGCTCACCGACACCGATGGGTCAAGAGACCCAGTACTTC. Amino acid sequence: CASSPTPMGQETQYF. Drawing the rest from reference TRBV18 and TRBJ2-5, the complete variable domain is NAGVMQNPRHLVRRRGQEARLRCSPMKGHSHVYWYRQLPEEGLKFMVYLQKENIIDESGMPKERFSAEFPKEGPSILRIQQVVRGDSAAYFCASSPTPMGQETQYFGPGTRLLVL.

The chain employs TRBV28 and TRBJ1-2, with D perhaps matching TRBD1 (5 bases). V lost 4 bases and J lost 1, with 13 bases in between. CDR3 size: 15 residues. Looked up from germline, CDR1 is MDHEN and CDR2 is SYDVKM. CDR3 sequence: CASSSGGFFNYGYTF. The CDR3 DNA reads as TGTGCCAGCAGTTCGGGGGGATTCTTTAACTATGGCTACACCTTC.

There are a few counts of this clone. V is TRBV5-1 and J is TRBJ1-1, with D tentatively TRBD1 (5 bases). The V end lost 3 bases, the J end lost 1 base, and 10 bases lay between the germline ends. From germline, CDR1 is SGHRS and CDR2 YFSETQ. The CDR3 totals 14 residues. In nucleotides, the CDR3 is TGCGCCAGCAGCTCCGTAGGGGAGAACACTGAAGCTTTCTTT. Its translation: CASSSVGENTEAFF.

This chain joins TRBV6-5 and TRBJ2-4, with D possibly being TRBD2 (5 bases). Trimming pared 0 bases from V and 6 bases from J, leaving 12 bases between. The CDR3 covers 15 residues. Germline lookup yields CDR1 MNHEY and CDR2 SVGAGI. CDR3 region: CASSYSTGNGNIQYF. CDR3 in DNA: TGTGCCAGCAGTTACTCGACCGGGAATGGAAACATTCAGTACTTC.

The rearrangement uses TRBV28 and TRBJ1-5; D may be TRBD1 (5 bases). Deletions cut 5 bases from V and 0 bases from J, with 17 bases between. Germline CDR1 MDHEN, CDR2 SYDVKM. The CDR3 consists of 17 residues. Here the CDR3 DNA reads TGTGCCAGCAGTGGAGGAGGGCAGGGTGGTAGCAATCAGCCCCAGCATTTT. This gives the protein CASSGGGQGGSNQPQHF.

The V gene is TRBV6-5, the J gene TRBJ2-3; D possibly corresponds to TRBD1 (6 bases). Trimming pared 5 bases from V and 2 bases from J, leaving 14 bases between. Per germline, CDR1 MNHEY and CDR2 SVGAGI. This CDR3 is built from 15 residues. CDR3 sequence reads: CASSASGQHTDTQYF. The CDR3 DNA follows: TGTGCCAGCAGTGCGTCCGGACAGCACACAGATACGCAGTATTTT.

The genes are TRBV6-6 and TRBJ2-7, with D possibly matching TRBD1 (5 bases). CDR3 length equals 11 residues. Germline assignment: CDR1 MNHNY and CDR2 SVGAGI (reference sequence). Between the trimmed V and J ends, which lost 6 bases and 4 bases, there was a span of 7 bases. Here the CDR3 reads CASRRQYEQYF. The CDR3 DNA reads TGTGCCAGCAGACGACAGTACGAGCAGTACTTC.

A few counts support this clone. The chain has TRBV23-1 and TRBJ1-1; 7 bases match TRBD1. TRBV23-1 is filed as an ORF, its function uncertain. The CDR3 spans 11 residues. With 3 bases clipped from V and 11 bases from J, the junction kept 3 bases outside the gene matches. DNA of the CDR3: TGCGCCAGCAGTCACCCAGGGGGGGCTTTCTTT. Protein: CASSHPGGAFF.